The 18 T cell receptor beta chains below were found in one sample sequenced in a study of CD8 T cells in Susac syndrome (dated by TCRdb to between 2018 and 2021). The library was built by means of the immunoSEQ multiplex PCR assay. RNA was extracted using the RNeasy kit, and about 0.45 to 1 microgram was reverse transcribed with random hexamers. The raw public data were reprocessed by TCRdb itself: fastp quality trimming at Q25, MiXCR clonotype calling, in-frame beta chains only. Under each unique CDR3 protein, matching rows form one entry showing the most common genes and DNA. Present in this sample are some 180,000 distinct CDR3 sequences, around 94% of which were seen just once. More than 0.08% of the sample lies in the top ten. Sequenced material: CD4+ T cells from PBMCs. The receptors were gathered from a human donor with Susac syndrome.

The chain recombines TRBV6-5 with TRBJ1-1; no clear D gene. V was clipped by 2 bases and J by 0 bases, with 7 bases between them. Germline-derived CDR1 and CDR2 are MNHEY and SVGAGI. This CDR3 is built from 14 residues. CDR3 DNA sequence: TGTGCCAGCAGTTACGGGTTGATGAACACTGAAGCTTTCTTT. Translation gives CASSYGLMNTEAFF.

V is TRBV5-1 and J is TRBJ2-1; 8 nucleotides line up with TRBD2. The V gene end was trimmed by 4 bases and the J gene end by 7 bases; junction bases not matched to a gene: 10. Germline CDR1 and CDR2: SGHRS and YFSETQ. This CDR3 is 15 amino acids long. The CDR3 sequence is CASSRTGGFWNEQFF. The CDR3, as DNA: TGCGCCAGCAGCAGGACGGGGGGGTTTTGGAATGAGCAGTTCTTC.

This clonotype is a singleton in its sample. This sequence joins TRBV7-2 and TRBJ2-4, with 7 bases aligning to TRBD2. The CDR3 is 14 residues long. In germline, CDR1 is SGHTA, CDR2 FQGNSA. The trim removed 5 bases at V and 4 bases at J, leaving 5 bases unmatched. In DNA, the CDR3 is TGTGCCAGCAGCCATCGGACTAGAAAAAACATTCAGTACTTC. It translates to CASSHRTRKNIQYF.

The chain links TRBV12-3 or TRBV12-4 to TRBJ2-5, with 9 bases identical to TRBD1. V lost 2 bases and J lost 6; bases outside the gene matches: 4. The CDR3 has 14 amino acids. For the CDR3, the DNA is TGTGCCAGCAGTTTACGGGACAGGGCCAAGACCCAGTACTTC. It translates to CASSLRDRAKTQYF.

The rearrangement uses TRBV7-9 and TRBJ1-5; the D gene is possibly TRBD1 (6 bases). CDR1 SEHNR and CDR2 FQNEAQ come from the germline V gene (reference sequence). Trimming removed 1 base from V and 5 bases from J, with 12 bases in between. The CDR3 has 15 residues. The CDR3: CASSLGTVEDQPQHF. The CDR3 DNA reads TGTGCCAGCAGCTTAGGGACAGTAGAAGATCAGCCCCAGCATTTT.

V gene TRBV12-3 or TRBV12-4 combines with J gene TRBJ2-1; perhaps TRBD1 as D (6 bases). This CDR3 is built from 14 residues. V dropped 6 bases and J dropped 11 bases, with 20 bases sitting between them. DNA of the CDR3: TGTGCCAGCAGCTCAGGACAGCTTACAATGAAGCAGTTCTTC. Amino acid sequence: CASSSGQLTMKQFF.

CDR3 sequence reads: CASSQGTGQGEETQYF. In DNA form, the CDR3 reads TGCGCCAGCAGCCAAGGCACCGGACAGGGAGAAGAGACCCAGTACTTC. V gene TRBV4-1 combines with J gene TRBJ2-5, with 8 bases fitting TRBD1. There are 16 residues in the CDR3. From germline, CDR1 is MGHRA and CDR2 YSYEKL. J gave up 3 bases and V 1 base, and 7 bases lay outside the gene matches.

This clonotype appeared a few times. The chain is built from TRBV7-2 and TRBJ1-2; D gene ambiguous. The germline V gene encodes CDR1 SGHTA and CDR2 FQGNSA. The CDR3 covers 14 residues. V lost 5 bases and J 8 bases, leaving 18 bases between the germline ends. The CDR3 DNA follows: TGTGCCAGCAGCCGAATGGTGGAGGGTCGAGGCTACACCTTC. It is translated as CASSRMVEGRGYTF.

The chain combines TRBV27 with TRBJ1-1; D is perhaps TRBD1 (5 bases). CDR1 is MNHEY and CDR2 is SMNVEV in the germline V gene (reference sequence). CDR3 length equals 17 residues. V gave up 5 bases and J gave up 0 bases, with 19 bases separating them. CDR3 amino acids: CASSPGQGIIMNTEAFF. The CDR3 nucleotides are TGTGCCAGCAGTCCCGGACAAGGGATTATCATGAACACTGAAGCTTTCTTT.

The CDR3: CASSQVKETQYF. The CDR3 DNA is TGTGCCAGCAGCCAAGTTAAGGAGACCCAGTACTTC. V is TRBV3-1 and J is TRBJ2-5; D is unresolved. Germline values: CDR1 LGHDT, CDR2 YNNKEL (reference sequence). The CDR3 spans 12 residues. V was cut by 1 base and J by 5 bases, with 5 bases left in between.

In regard to this clonotype: A junction boundary mismatches the germline segment, possibly from a read error. The chain employs TRBV7-7 and TRBJ2-5; tentative D call: TRBD2 (5 bases). CDR3 length equals 14 residues. Germline V gene sequence: CDR1 SSHAT, CDR2 FNYEAQ (reference sequence). This chain's CDR3 is CASSLNSAQETQYF. The CDR3 DNA is TGTGCTAGCAGCTTGAATAGCGCCCAAGAGACCCAGTACTTC. The entire variable domain, with the rest obtained from reference TRBV7-7 and TRBJ2-5, is as follows: GAGVSQSPRYKVTKRGQDVTLRCDPISSHATLYWYQQALGQGPEFLTYFNYEAQPDKSGLPSDRFSAERPEGSISTLTIQRTEQRDSAMYRCASSLNSAQETQYFGPGTRLLVL.

V usage is TRBV7-9 and J usage is TRBJ1-2; D not certain. V gave up 5 bases and J gave up 6 bases, with 13 bases separating them. This CDR3 has 13 amino acids. Germline CDR1 is SEHNR and CDR2 is FQNEAQ (reference sequence). DNA for the CDR3: TGTGCCAGCAGCAGGACTGAAGGCCATGGCTACACCTTC. Translating gives CASSRTEGHGYTF. The full variable domain, rest sourced from reference TRBV7-9 and TRBJ1-2, is DTGVSQNPRHKITKRGQNVTFRCDPISEHNRLYWYRQTLGQGPEFLTYFQNEAQLEKSRLLSDRFSAERPKGSFSTLEIQRTEQGDSAMYLCASSRTEGHGYTFGSGTRLTVV.

This sequence joins TRBV29-1 and TRBJ1-1; 11 bases match TRBD1. CDR1 and CDR2 (germline): SQVTM, ANQGSEA. J gave up 4 bases and V 6 bases, and 13 bases lay outside the gene matches. The CDR3 sequence is 16 residues long. The CDR3: CSVKHTGQGGFTEAFF. The CDR3 coding sequence is TGCAGCGTCAAACACACGGGACAGGGGGGTTTCACTGAAGCTTTCTTT.

To note about this clonotype: The junction differs from germline at one of its ends, possibly a read error. The chain couples TRBV30 to TRBJ2-5, with 11 nucleotides matching TRBD2. This CDR3 contains 12 residues. Looked up from germline, CDR1 is GTSNPN and CDR2 is SVGIG (reference sequence). The DNA for the CDR3 is TGTGCTTGGACTAGCGGGTGGGAGACCCAGTACTTC. It yields the protein CAWTSGWETQYF. Supplemented by reference TRBV30 and TRBJ2-5, the full variable domain reads SQTIHQWPATLVQPVGSPLSLECTVEGTSNPNLYWYRQAAGRGLQLLFYSVGIGQISSEVPQNLSASRPQDRQFILSSKKLLLSDSGFYLCAWTSGWETQYFGPGTRLLVL.

The chain joins TRBV29-1 to TRBJ1-2, with 9 bases identical to TRBD1. Trimming removed 2 bases from V and 4 bases from J; junction bases left unmatched: 8. Looked up from germline, CDR1 is SQVTM and CDR2 is ANQGSEA. CDR3 length: 15 amino acids. In nucleotides, the CDR3 is TGCAGCGTTGAACGCGGGACAGGGACAGGCTATGGCTACACCTTC. Its protein product is CSVERGTGTGYGYTF. Drawing the rest from reference TRBV29-1 and TRBJ1-2, the complete variable domain is SAVISQKPSRDICQRGTSLTIQCQVDSQVTMMFWYRQQPGQSLTLIATANQGSEATYESGFVIDKFPISRPNLTFSTLTVSNMSPEDSSIYLCSVERGTGTGYGYTFGSGTRLTVV.

V usage is TRBV27 and J usage is TRBJ2-2; D is undetermined. The CDR3 runs 15 residues. The ends were cut back, 3 bases at V and 0 bases at J, with 8 bases in the middle. The germline V gene has CDR1 MNHEY and CDR2 SMNVEV (reference sequence). The CDR3, as DNA: TGTGCCAGCAGTTTCAGTGCCGCGAACACCGGGGAGCTGTTTTTT. It yields the protein CASSFSAANTGELFF.

In nucleotides, the CDR3 is TGTGCCAGCAGTAGGACACATTGGAGAAATTCACCCCTCCACTTT. Translation: CASSRTHWRNSPLHF. The chain has TRBV2 and TRBJ1-6; D may be TRBD1 (5 bases). Germline V gives CDR1 SNHLY, CDR2 FYNNEI. The CDR3 spans 15 residues. Between the trimmed V and J ends, which lost 5 bases and 7 bases, there was a span of 15 bases.

J is TRBJ2-5 and V is TRBV5-4; 7 bases agree with TRBD2. Germline V CDR1 and CDR2: SGHNT, YYREEE (reference sequence). This CDR3 has 14 amino acids. V lost 7 bases and J lost 2; bases outside the gene matches: 8. The CDR3 is CASFLAGAQETQYF. In DNA form, the CDR3 reads TGTGCCAGCTTCTTAGCGGGCGCGCAAGAGACCCAGTACTTC.